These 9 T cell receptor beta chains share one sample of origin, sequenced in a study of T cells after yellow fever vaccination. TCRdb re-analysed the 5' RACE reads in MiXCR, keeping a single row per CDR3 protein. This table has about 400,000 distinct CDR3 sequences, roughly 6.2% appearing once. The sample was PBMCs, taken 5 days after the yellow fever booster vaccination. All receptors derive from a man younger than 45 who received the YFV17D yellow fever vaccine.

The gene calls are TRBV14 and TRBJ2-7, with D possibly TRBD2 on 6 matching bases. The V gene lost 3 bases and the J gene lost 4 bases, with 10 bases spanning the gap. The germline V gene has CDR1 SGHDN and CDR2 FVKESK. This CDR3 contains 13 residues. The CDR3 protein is CASSQSGLYEQYF. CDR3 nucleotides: TGTGCCAGCAGCCAGTCGGGACTTTACGAGCAGTACTTC.

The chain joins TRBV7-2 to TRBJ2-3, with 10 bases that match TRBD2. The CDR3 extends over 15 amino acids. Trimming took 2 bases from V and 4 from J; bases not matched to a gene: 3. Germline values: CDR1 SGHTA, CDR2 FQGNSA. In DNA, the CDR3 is TGTGCCAGCAGCTTACTAGCGGGAGTTGCAGATACGCAGTATTTT. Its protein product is CASSLLAGVADTQYF.

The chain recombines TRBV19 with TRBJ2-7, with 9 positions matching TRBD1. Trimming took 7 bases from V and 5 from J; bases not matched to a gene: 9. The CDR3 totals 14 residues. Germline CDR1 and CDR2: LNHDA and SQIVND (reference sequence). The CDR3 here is CASTPGQGVHEQYF. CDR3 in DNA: TGTGCCAGTACTCCGGGACAGGGTGTCCACGAGCAGTACTTC.

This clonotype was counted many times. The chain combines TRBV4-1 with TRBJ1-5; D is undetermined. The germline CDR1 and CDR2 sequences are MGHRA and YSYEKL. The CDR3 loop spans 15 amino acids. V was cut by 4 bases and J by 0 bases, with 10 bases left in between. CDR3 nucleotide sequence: TGCGCCAGCAGCCCAGCGTTTGGTAGCAATCAGCCCCAGCATTTT. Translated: CASSPAFGSNQPQHF.

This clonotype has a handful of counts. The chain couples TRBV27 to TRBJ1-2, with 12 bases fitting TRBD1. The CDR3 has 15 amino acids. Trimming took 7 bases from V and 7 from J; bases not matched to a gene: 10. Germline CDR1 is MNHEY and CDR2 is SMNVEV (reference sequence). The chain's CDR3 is CASKPGQGAFFGYTF. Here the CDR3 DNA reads TGTGCCAGCAAACCGGGACAGGGGGCTTTTTTTGGCTACACCTTC.

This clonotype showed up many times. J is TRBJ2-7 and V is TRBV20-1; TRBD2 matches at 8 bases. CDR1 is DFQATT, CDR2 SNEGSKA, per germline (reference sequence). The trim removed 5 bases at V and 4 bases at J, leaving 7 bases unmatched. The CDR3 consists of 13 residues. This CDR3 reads CSARRGGGYEQYF. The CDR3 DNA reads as TGCAGTGCTCGCCGGGGGGGAGGGTACGAGCAGTACTTC.

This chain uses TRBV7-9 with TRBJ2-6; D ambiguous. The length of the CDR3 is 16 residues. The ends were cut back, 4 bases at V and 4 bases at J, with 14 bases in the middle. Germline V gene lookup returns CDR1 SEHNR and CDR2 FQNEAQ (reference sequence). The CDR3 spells CASSSPTGSGANVLTF. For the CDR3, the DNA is TGTGCCAGCAGCTCCCCGACCGGGTCAGGGGCCAACGTCCTGACTTTC.

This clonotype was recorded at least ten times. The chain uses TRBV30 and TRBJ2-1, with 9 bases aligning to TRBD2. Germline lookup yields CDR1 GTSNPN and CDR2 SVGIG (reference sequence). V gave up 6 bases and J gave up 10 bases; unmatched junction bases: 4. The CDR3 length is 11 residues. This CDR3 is CACNLAGEQFF. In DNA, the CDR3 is TGTGCCTGCAATCTAGCGGGAGAGCAGTTCTTC.

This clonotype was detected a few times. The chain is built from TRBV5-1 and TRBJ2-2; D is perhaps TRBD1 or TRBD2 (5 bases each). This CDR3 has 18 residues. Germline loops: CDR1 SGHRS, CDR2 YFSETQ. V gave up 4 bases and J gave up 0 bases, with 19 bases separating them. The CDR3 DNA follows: TGCGCCAGCAGCCTCGTCAGAGGGACGGCGACGAACACCGGGGAGCTGTTTTTT. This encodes CASSLVRGTATNTGELFF.